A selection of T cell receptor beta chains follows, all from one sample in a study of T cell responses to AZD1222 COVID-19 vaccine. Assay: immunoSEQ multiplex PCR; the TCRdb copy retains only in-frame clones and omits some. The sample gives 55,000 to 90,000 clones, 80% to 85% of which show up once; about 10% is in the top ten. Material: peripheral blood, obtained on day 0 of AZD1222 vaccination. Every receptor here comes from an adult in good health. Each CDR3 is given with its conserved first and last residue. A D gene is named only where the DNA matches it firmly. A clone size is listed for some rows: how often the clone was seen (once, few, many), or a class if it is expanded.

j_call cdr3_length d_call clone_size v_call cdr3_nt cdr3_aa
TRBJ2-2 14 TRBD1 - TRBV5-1 TGCGCCAGCAGCGTCGGGACAGGGAGCGGGGAGCTGTTTTTT CASSVGTGSGELFF
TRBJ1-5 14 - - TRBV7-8 TGTGCCAGCAGCGCCGGGACAACCTCTCAGCCCCAGCATTTT CASSAGTTSQPQHF
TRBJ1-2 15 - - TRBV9 TGTGCCAGCAGCGCTCAGGGTTGGGGTGACTATGGCTACACCTTC CASSAQGWGDYGYTF
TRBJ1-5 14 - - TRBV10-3 TGTGCCATCAGCCGGACAGAGAACAATCAGCCCCAGCATTTT CAISRTENNQPQHF
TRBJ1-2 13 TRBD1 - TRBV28 TGTGCCAGCACGGGGACAGGGGGCTATGGCTACACCTTC CASTGTGGYGYTF
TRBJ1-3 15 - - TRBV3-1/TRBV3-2 TGTGCCAGCAGCCGGATCGGAGAGACTGGAAACACCATATATTTT CASSRIGETGNTIYF
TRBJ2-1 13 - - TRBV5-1 TGCGCCAGCAGCTTGCAGGAACACAATGAGCAGTTCTTC CASSLQEHNEQFF
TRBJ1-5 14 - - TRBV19 TGTGCCAGTAGTATAAGGGTAGGTGGGCAGCCCCAGCATTTT CASSIRVGGQPQHF
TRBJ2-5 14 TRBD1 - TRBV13 TGTGCCAGCAGCTTGGACAGGGTGGAAGAGACCCAGTACTTC CASSLDRVEETQYF
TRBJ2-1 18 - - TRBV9 TGTGCCAGCAGCGTAGGGGGGCGCCCAGGGCAGGGTGGGAATGAGCAGTTCTTC CASSVGGRPGQGGNEQFF
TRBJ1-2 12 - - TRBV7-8 TGTGCCAGCAGCATAGACAACTATGGCTACACCTTC CASSIDNYGYTF
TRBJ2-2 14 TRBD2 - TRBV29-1 TGCAGCGTTGGCCGGGGGGTAGGGGCCGGGGAGCTGTTTTTT CSVGRGVGAGELFF
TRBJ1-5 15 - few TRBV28 TGTGCCAGCAGTTTAGTACAGGGCTCCAATCAGCCCCAGCATTTT CASSLVQGSNQPQHF
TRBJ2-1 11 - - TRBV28 TGTGCCAGCAGTAGGGGCAATGAGCAGTTCTTC CASSRGNEQFF
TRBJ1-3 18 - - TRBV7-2 TGTGCCAGCAGCTTAGGGTCTTACAAGGGCCGGGCGGCAAACACCATATATTTT CASSLGSYKGRAANTIYF
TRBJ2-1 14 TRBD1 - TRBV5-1 TGCGCCAGCAGCTCCGGGACAGGGCACAATGAGCAGTTCTTC CASSSGTGHNEQFF
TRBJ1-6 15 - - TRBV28 TGTGCCAGCAATCAGGACTTTCTTCCTAATTCACCCCTCCACTTT CASNQDFLPNSPLHF
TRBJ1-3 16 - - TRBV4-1 TGCGCCAGCAGCCAAGAGGTGGCAGTCTCTGGAAACACCATATATTTT CASSQEVAVSGNTIYF
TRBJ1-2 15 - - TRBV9 TGTGCCAGCAGCGTAGACGGCAGGGTTTTGCATGGCTACACCTTC CASSVDGRVLHGYTF
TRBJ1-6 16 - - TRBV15 TGTGCCACCAGCAGAGTGGTTACCCAGGGCGGTTCACCCCTCCACTTT CATSRVVTQGGSPLHF
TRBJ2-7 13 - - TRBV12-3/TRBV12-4 TGTGCCAGCAAACTCAGCCTCTCCTACGAGCAGTACTTC CASKLSLSYEQYF
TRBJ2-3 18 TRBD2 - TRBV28 TGTGCCAGCAGTCCTAGCGGGGGGAGATTTTCTAGCACAGATACGCAGTATTTT CASSPSGGRFSSTDTQYF
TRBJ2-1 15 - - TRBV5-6 TGTGCCAGCAGCTTGTACAGAAATTCCTACAATGAGCAGTTCTTC CASSLYRNSYNEQFF
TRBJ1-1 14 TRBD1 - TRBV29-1 TGCAGCGTTGATCGGGACAGGGGGACCACTGAAGCTTTCTTT CSVDRDRGTTEAFF
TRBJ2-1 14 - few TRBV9 TGTGCCAGCAGCGTAGTAGGCACCTACAATGAGCAGTTCTTC CASSVVGTYNEQFF
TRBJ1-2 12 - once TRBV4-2 TGTGCCAGCAGCCCCCAGGGGTATGGCTACACCTTC CASSPQGYGYTF
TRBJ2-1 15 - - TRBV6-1 TGTGCCAGCAGTGAGTGGGGGGGCACCAACAATGAGCAGTTCTTC CASSEWGGTNNEQFF
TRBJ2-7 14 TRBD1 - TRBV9 TGTGCCAGCAGCGTGGGACAGGGGCCCTACGAGCAGTACTTC CASSVGQGPYEQYF
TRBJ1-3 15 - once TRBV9 TGTGCCAGCAGCCTTTGGGGGGACTCTGGAAACACCATATATTTT CASSLWGDSGNTIYF
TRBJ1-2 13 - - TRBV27 TGTGCCAGCACTCCCAATCAGGGAGGTGGCTACACCTTC CASTPNQGGGYTF
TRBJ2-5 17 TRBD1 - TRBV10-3 TGTGCCATCAGTGCCTGGAATTGGGACAGGGGCGAAGAGACCCAGTACTTC CAISAWNWDRGEETQYF
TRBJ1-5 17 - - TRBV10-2 TGCGCCAGCAGTGGATTAGTCAGGGGCCATAGCAATCAGCCCCAGCATTTT CASSGLVRGHSNQPQHF
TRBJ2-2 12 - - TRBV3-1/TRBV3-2 TGTGCCAGCAGCCAAGTACACGGGGAGCTGTTTTTT CASSQVHGELFF
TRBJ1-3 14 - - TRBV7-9 TGTGCCAGCAGCTTAGCGGGTTCTGGAAACACCATATATTTT CASSLAGSGNTIYF
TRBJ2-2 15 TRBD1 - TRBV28 TGTGCCAGCAGTTCTCGGACAGGGGGCATTGGGGAGCTGTTTTTT CASSSRTGGIGELFF
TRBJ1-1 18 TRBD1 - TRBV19 TGTGCCAGTAGATCACCCCCGGGACAGCCACTGAGTAACACTGAAGCTTTCTTT CASRSPPGQPLSNTEAFF
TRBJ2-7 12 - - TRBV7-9 TGTGCCAGCAGTCCAGGGTACGGCGAGCAGTACTTC CASSPGYGEQYF
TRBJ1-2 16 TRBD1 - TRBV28 TGTGCCAGCAGTTCCCACCTCAGGGGGCGGGACGCTGGCTACACCTTC CASSSHLRGRDAGYTF
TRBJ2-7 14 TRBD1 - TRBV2 TGTGCCAGCAGTGAGGGACAGCTTACCTACGAGCAGTACTTC CASSEGQLTYEQYF
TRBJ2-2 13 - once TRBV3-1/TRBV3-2 TGTGCCAGCAGTCGGGGTAGGGGCGGGGAGCTGTTTTTT CASSRGRGGELFF
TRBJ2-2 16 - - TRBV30 TGTGCCTGGAGTGTACTCGGGAAGGGGGACACCGGGGAGCTGTTTTTT CAWSVLGKGDTGELFF
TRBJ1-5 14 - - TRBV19 TGTGCCAGTAGTACACTGGGGGGGGGCCAGCCCCAGCATTTT CASSTLGGGQPQHF
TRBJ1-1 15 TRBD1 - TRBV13 TGTGCCAGTCCTTTTACAGGGGGAAAAAACTCTGAAGCTTTCTTT CASPFTGGKNSEAFF
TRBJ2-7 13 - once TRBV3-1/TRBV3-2 TGTGCCAGCAGCCAAGAGAAGTGCTACGAGCAGTACTTC CASSQEKCYEQYF
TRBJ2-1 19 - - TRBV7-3 TGTGCCAGCAGCTTAACTGGGCGGCTTCTAGATAGAGGGACGGGTGAGCAGTTCTTC CASSLTGRLLDRGTGEQFF
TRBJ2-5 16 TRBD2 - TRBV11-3 TGTGCCAGCAGCTTAGGTGGTATAGCGGGGAGAGAGACCCAGTACTTC CASSLGGIAGRETQYF
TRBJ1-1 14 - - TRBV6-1 TGTGCCAGCACTCCGGGGGGGTCAGGCACTGAAGCTTTCTTT CASTPGGSGTEAFF
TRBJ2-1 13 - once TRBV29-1 TGCAGCGTTGTGCCCGACGCTCGCAATGAGCAGTTCTTC CSVVPDARNEQFF
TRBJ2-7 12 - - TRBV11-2 TGTGCCAGCAGCTTAGTCGAAGGCGAGCAGTACTTC CASSLVEGEQYF
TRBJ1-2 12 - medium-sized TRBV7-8 TGTGCCAGCAGCCCCGGGAGTGGAGGCTACACCTTC CASSPGSGGYTF
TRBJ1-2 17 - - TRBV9 TGTGCCAGCAGCGTAGAATGGGGCCCCAAAGGGAGCTATGGCTACACCTTC CASSVEWGPKGSYGYTF